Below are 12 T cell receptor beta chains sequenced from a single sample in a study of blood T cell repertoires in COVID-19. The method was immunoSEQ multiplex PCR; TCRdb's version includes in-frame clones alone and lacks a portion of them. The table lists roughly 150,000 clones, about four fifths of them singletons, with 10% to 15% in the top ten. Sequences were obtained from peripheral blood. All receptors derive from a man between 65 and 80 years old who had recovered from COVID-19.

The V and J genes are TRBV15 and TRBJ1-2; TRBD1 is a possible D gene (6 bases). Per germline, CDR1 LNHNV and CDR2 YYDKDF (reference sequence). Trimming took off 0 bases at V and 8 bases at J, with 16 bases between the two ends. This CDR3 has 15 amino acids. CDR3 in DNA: TGTGCCACCAGCAGAGATCGGGTTTCAGGGGACGGCTACACCTTC. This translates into CATSRDRVSGDGYTF.

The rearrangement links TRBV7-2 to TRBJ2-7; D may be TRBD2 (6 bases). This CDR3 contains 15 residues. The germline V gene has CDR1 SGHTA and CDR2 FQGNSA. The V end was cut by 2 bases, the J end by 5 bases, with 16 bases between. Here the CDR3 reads CASSLSGLPLDEQYF. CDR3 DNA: TGTGCCAGCAGCTTATCGGGACTCCCCCTCGACGAGCAGTACTTC.

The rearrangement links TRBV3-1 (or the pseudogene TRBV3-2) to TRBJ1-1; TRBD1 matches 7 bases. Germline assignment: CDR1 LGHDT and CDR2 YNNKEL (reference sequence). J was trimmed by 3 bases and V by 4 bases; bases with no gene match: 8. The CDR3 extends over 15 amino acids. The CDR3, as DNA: TGTGCCAGCAGCCCAACGATGGACAGGCACACTGAAGCTTTCTTT. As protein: CASSPTMDRHTEAFF.

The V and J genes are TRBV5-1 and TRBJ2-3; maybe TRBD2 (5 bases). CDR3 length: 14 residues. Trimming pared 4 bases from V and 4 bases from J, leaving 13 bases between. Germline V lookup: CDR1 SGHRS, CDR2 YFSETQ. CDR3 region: CASSEINGADTQYF. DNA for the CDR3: TGCGCCAGCAGCGAAATAAACGGGGCAGATACGCAGTATTTT.

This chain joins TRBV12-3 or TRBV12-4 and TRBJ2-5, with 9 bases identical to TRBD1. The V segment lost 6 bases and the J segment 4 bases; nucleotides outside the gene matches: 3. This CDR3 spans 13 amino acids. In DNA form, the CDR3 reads TGTGCCAGCAGCCTGACAGGGGGAGAGACCCAGTACTTC. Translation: CASSLTGGETQYF.

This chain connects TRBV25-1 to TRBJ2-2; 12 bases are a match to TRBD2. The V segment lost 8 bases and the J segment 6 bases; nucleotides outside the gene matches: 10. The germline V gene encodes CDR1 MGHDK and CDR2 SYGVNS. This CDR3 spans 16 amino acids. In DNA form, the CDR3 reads TGTGCCAGCGGGGATCTAGCGGGAGGGCCTGCCGGGGAGCTGTTTTTT. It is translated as CASGDLAGGPAGELFF.

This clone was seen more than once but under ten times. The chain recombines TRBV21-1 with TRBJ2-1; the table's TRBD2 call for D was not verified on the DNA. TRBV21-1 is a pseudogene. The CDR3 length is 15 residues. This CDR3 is CASTVAGEFYNEQFF. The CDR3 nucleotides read TGTGCCAGCACAGTAGCGGGAGAATTCTACAATGAGCAGTTCTTC.

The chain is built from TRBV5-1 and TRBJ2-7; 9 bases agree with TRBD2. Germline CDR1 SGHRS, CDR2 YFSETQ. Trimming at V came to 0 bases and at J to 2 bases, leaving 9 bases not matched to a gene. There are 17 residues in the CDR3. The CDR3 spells CASSLGAGGGSAYEQYF. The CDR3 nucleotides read TGCGCCAGCAGCTTGGGAGCGGGAGGAGGGTCTGCCTACGAGCAGTACTTC. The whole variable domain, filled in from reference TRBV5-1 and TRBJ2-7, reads KAGVTQTPRYLIKTRGQQVTLSCSPISGHRSVSWYQQTPGQGLQFLFEYFSETQRNKGNFPGRFSGRQFSNSRSEMNVSTLELGDSALYLCASSLGAGGGSAYEQYFGPGTRLTVT.

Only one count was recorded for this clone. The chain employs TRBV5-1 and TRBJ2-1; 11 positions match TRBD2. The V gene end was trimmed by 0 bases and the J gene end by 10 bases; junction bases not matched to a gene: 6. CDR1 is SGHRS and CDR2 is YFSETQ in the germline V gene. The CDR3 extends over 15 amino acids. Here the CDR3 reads CASSLVLAGVKEQFF. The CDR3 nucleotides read TGCGCCAGCAGCTTGGTACTAGCGGGAGTGAAGGAGCAGTTCTTC.

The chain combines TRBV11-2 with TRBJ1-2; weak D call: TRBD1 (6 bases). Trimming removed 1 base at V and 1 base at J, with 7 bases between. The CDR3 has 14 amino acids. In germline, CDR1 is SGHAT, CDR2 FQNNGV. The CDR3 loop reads CASSLVRGNYGYTF. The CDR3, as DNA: TGTGCCAGCAGCTTAGTCAGGGGTAACTATGGCTACACCTTC.

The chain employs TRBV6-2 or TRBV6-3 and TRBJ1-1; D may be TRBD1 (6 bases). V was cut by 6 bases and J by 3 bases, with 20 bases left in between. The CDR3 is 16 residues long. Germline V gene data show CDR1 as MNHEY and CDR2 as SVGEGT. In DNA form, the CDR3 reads TGTGCCAGCAGCTGGACAGTAAACTACACATACACTGAAGCTTTCTTT. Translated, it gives CASSWTVNYTYTEAFF.

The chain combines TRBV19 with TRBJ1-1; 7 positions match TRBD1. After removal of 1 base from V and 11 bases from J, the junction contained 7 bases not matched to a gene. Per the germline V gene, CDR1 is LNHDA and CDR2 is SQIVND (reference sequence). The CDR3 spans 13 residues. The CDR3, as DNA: TGTGCCAGTAGTATAGCGGGACAGAGCTCCGCTTTCTTT. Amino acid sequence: CASSIAGQSSAFF.